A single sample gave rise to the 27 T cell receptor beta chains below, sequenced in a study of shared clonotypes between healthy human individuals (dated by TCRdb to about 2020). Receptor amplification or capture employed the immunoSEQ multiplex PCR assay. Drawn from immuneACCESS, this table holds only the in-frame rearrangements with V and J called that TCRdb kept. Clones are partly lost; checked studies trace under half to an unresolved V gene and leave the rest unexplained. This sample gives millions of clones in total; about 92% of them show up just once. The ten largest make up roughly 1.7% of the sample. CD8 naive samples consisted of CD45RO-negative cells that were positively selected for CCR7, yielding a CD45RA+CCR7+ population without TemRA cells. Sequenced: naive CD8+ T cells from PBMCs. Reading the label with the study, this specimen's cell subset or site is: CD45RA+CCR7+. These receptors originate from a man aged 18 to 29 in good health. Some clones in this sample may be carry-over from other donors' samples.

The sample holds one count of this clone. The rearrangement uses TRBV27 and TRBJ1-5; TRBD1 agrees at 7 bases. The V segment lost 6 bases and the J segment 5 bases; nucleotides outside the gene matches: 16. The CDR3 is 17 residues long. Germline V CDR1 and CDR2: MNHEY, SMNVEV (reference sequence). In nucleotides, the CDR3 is TGTGCCAGCAGCCCCTCCGCGGGGGACAGTCGGGATCAGCCCCAGCATTTT. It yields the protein CASSPSAGDSRDQPQHF.

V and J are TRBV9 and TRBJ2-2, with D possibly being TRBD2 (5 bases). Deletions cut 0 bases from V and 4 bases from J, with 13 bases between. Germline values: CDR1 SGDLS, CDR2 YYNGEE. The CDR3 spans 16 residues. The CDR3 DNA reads TGTGCCAGCAGCGTAGCAACGGCGGGTTCCACCGGGGAGCTGTTTTTT. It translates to CASSVATAGSTGELFF.

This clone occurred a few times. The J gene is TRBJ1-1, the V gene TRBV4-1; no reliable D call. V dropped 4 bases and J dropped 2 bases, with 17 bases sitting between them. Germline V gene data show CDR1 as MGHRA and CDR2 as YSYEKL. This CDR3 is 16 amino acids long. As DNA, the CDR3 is TGCGCCAGCAGCCCTAGGACCCTCTTGACAAACACTGAAGCTTTCTTT. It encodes CASSPRTLLTNTEAFF.

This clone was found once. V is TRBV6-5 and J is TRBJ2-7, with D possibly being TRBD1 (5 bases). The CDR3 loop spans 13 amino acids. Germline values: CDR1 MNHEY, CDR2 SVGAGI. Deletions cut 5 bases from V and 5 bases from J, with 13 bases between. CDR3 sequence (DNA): TGTGCCAGCAGTACCCAGGGAACCCACGAGCAGTACTTC. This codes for CASSTQGTHEQYF.

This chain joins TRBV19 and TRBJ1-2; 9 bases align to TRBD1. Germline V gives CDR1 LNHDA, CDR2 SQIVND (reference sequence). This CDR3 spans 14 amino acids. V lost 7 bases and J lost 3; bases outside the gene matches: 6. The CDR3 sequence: CASTTGGNDYGYTF. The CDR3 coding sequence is TGTGCCAGTACTACAGGGGGCAATGACTATGGCTACACCTTC.

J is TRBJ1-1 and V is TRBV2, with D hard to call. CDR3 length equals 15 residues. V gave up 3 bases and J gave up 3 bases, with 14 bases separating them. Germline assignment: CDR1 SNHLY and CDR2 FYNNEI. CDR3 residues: CASSDEGAADTEAFF. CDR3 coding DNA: TGTGCCAGCAGTGATGAGGGAGCCGCCGACACTGAAGCTTTCTTT.

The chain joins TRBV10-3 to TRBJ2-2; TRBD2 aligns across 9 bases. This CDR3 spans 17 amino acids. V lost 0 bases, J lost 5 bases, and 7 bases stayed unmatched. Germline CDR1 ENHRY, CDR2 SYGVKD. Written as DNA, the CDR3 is TGTGCCATCAGTGAGTCGGCTAGCGGGACTGGGACCGGGGAGCTGTTTTTT. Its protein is CAISESASGTGTGELFF.

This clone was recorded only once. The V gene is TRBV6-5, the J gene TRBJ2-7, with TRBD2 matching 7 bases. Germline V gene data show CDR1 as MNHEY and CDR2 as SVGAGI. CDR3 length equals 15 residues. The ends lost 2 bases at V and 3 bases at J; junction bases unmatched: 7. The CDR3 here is CASSYGLAAFYEQYF. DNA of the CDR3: TGTGCCAGCAGTTACGGGCTAGCGGCCTTCTACGAGCAGTACTTC.

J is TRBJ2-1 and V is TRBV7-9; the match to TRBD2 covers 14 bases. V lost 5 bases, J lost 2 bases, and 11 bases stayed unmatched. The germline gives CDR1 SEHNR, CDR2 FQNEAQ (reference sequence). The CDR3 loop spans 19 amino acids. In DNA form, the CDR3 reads TGTGCCAGCAGCACCCCGGGACTAGCGGGAGCTTCCCCCTACAATGAGCAGTTCTTC. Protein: CASSTPGLAGASPYNEQFF.

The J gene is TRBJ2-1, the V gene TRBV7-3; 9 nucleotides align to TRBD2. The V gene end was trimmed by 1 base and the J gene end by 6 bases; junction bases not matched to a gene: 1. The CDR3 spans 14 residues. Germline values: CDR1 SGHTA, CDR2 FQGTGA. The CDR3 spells CASSLSGRANEQFF. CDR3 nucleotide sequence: TGTGCCAGCAGCTTAAGCGGGAGGGCCAATGAGCAGTTCTTC.

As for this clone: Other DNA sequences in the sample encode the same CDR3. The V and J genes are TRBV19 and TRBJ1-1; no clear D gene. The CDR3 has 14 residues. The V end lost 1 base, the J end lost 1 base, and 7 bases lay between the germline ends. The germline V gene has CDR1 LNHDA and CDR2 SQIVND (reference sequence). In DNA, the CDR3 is TGTGCCAGTAGTATAGGTACCGGGAACACTGAAGCTTTCTTT. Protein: CASSIGTGNTEAFF.

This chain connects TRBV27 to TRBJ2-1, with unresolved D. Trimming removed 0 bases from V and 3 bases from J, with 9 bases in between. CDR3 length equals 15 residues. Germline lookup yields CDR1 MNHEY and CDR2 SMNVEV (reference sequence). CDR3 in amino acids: CASSLSQGNYNEQFF. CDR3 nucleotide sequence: TGTGCCAGCAGTTTATCCCAAGGTAACTACAATGAGCAGTTCTTC.

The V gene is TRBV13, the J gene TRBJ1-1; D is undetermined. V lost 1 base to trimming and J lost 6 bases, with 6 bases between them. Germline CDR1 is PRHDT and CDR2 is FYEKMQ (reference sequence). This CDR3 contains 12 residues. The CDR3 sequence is CASSLEGAEAFF. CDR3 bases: TGTGCCAGCAGCTTAGAGGGCGCTGAAGCTTTCTTT.

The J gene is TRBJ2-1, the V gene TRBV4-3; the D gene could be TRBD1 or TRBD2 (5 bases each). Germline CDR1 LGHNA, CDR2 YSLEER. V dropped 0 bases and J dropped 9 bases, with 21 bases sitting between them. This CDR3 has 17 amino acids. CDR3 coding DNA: TGCGCCAGCAGCCAAGAGAGGGAACGGGACGGGTGGGGTGAGCAGTTCTTC. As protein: CASSQERERDGWGEQFF.

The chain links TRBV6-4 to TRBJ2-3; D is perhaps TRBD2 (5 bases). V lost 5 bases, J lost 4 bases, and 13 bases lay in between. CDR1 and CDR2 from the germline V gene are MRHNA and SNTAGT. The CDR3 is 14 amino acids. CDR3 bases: TGTGCCAGCAGTACCGTGGCCGGGGCAGATACGCAGTATTTT. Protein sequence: CASSTVAGADTQYF.

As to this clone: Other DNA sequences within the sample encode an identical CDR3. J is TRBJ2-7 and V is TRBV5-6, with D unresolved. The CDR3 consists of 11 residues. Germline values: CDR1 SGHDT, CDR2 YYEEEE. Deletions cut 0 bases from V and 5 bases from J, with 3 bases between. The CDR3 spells CASSLVNEQYF. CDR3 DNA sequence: TGTGCCAGCAGCTTGGTGAACGAGCAGTACTTC. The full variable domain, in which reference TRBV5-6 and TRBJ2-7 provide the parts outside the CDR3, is DAGVTQSPTHLIKTRGQQVTLRCSPKSGHDTVSWYQQALGQGPQFIFQYYEEEERQRGNFPDRFSGHQFPNYSSELNVNALLLGDSALYLCASSLVNEQYFGPGTRLTVT.

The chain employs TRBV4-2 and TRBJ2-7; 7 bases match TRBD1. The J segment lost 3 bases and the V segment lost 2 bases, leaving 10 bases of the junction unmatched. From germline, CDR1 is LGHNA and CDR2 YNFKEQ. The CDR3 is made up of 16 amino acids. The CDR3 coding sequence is TGTGCCAGCAGCCAACAACCAGGACAGGCGGTCTACGAGCAGTACTTC. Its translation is CASSQQPGQAVYEQYF.

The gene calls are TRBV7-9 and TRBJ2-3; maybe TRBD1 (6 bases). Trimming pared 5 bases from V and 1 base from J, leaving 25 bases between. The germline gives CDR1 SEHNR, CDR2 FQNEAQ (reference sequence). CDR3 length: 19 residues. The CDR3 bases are TGTGCCAGCAGCCGCCTGAGGGGGAAGGAACAGGTTGGCACAGATACGCAGTATTTT. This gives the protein CASSRLRGKEQVGTDTQYF.

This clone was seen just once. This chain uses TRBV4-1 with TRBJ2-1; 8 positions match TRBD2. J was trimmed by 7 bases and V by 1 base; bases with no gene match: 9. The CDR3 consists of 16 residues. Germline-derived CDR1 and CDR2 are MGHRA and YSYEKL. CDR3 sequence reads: CASSQVVAGGGNEQFF. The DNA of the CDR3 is TGCGCCAGCAGCCAAGTGGTGGCGGGAGGTGGGAATGAGCAGTTCTTC.

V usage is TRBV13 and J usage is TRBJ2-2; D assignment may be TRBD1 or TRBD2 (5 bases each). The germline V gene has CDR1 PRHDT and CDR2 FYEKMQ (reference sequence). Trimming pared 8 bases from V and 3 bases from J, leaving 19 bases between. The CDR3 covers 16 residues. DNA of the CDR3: TGTGCCAGCTCCCCAGCGGCGGGCAGGGACACCGGGGAGCTGTTTTTT. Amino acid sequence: CASSPAAGRDTGELFF.

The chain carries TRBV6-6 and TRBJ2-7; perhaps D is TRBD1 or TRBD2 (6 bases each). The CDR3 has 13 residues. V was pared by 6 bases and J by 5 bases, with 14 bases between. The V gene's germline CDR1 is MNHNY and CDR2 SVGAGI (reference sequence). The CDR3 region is CASRPPGAHEQYF. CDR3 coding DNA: TGTGCCAGCAGACCCCCGGGGGCCCACGAGCAGTACTTC.

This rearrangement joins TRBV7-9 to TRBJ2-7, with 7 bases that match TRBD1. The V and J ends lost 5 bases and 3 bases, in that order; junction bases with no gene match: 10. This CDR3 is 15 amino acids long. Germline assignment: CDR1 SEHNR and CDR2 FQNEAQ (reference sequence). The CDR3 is CASSQGTVLFYEQYF. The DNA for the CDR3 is TGTGCCAGCAGCCAGGGGACAGTCCTATTCTACGAGCAGTACTTC.

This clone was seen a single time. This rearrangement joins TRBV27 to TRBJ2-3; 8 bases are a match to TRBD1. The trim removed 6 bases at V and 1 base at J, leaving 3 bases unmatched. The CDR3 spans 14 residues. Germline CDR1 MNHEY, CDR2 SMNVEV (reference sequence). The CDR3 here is CASRDRAGTDTQYF. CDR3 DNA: TGTGCCAGCAGGGACAGGGCGGGCACAGATACGCAGTATTTT.

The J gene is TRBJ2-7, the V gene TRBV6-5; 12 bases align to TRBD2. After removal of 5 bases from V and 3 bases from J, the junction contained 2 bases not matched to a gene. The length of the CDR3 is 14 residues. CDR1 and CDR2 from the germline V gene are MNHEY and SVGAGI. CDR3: CASSPGLAGYEQYF. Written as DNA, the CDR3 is TGTGCCAGCAGTCCGGGACTAGCGGGCTACGAGCAGTACTTC.

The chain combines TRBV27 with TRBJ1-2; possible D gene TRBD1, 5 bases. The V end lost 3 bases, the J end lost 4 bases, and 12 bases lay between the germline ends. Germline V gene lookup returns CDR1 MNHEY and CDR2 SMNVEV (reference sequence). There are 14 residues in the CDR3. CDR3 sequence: CASSLDTLGYGYTF. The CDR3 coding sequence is TGTGCCAGCAGTTTGGACACCCTTGGCTATGGCTACACCTTC.

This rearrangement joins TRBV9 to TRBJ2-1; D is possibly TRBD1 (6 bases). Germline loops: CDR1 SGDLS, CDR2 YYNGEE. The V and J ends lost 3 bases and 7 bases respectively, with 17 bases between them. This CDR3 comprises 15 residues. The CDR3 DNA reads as TGTGCCAGCAGCGAAGGGACATATCTGGGAAATGAGCAGTTCTTC. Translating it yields CASSEGTYLGNEQFF.

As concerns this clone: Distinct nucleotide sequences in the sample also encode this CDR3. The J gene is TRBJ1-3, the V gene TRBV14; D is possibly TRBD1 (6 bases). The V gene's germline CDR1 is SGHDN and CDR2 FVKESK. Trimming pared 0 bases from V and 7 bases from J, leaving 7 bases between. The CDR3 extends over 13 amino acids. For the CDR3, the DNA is TGTGCCAGCAGCCAAGACAGGGGCAACACCATATATTTT. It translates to CASSQDRGNTIYF. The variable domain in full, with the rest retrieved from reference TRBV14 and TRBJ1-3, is EAGVTQFPSHSVIEKGQTVTLRCDPISGHDNLYWYRRVMGKEIKFLLHFVKESKQDESGMPNNRFLAERTGGTYSTLKVQPAELEDSGVYFCASSQDRGNTIYFGEGSWLTVV.